This T cell receptor (beta chain) derives from a study of monozygotic twins with inflammatory bowel disease. Template switching incorporated UMIs with a 6-nucleotide sample barcode. With the 5' RACE reads reprocessed, TCRdb shows one record per CDR3 protein and no DNA. The repertoire table contains approximately 160,000 distinct CDR3 sequences. Germline V gene sequence: CDR1 SGHRS, CDR2 YFSETQ. The length of the CDR3 is 12 residues. The receptor was isolated from a human donor with ulcerative colitis or Crohn's disease, or a healthy co-twin of an affected twin (not recorded which). V usage is TRBV5-1 and J usage is TRBJ1-2. Sequencing was carried out using blood. CDR3 amino acids: CASRGDREGYTF.